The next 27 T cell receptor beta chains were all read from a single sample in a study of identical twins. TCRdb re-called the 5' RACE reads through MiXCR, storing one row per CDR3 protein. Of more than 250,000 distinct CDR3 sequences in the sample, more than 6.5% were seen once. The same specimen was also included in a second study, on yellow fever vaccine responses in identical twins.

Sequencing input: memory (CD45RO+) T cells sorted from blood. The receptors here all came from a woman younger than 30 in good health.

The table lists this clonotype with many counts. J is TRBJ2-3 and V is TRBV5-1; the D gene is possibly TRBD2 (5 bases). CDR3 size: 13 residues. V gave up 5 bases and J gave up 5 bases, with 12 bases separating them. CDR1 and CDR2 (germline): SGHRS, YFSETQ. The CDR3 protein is CASSLRVGDTQYF. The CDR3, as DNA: TGCGCCAGCAGTCTGAGGGTGGGAGATACGCAGTATTTT.

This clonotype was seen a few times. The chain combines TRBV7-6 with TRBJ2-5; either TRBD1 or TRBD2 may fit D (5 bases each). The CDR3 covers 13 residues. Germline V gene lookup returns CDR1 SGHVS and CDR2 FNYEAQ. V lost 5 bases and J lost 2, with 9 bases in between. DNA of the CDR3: TGTGCCAGCAGCCAGGGACGTCAAGAGACCCAGTACTTC. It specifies CASSQGRQETQYF. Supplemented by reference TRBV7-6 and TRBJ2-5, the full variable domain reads GAGVSQSPRYKVTKRGQDVALRCDPISGHVSLYWYRQALGQGPEFLTYFNYEAQQDKSGLPNDRFSAERPEGSISTLTIQRTEQRDSAMYRCASSQGRQETQYFGPGTRLLVL.

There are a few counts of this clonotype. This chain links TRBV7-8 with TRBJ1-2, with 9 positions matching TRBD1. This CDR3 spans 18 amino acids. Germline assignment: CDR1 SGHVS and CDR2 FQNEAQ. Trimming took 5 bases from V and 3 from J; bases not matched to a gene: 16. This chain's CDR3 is CASSPPGQGWVRHYGYTF. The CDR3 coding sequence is TGTGCCAGCAGCCCGCCGGGACAGGGATGGGTTCGGCACTATGGCTACACCTTC.

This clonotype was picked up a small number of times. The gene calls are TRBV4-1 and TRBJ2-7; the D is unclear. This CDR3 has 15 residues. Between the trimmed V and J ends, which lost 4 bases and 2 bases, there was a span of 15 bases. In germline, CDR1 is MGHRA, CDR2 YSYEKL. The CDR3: CASSPILKAPYEQYF. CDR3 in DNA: TGCGCCAGCAGCCCCATTTTGAAGGCCCCCTACGAGCAGTACTTC.

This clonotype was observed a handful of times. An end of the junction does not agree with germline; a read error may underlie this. DNA of the CDR3: TGTGCCAGTAGTAAAGGAGACAGGGTGTTGATCAATGGGCAGTTCTTC. Translation: CASSKGDRVLINGQFF. The chain combines TRBV19 with TRBJ2-1; 7 bases are a match to TRBD1. There are 16 residues in the CDR3. Per germline, CDR1 LNHDA and CDR2 SQIVND (reference sequence).

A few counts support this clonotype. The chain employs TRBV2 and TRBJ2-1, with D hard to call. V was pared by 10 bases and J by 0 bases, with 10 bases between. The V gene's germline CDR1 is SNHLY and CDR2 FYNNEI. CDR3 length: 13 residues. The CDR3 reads CATHTRSYNEQFF. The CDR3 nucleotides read TGTGCCACCCATACCCGCTCCTACAATGAGCAGTTCTTC.

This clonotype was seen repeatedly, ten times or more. This CDR3 reads CSVGQPSNTGELFF. As DNA, the CDR3 is TGCAGCGTTGGACAGCCCTCGAACACCGGGGAGCTGTTTTTT. This chain links TRBV29-1 with TRBJ2-2, with a tentative D call TRBD1 (5 bases). V gave up 4 bases and J gave up 0 bases, with 9 bases separating them. The CDR3 loop spans 14 amino acids. Germline loops: CDR1 SQVTM, CDR2 ANQGSEA.

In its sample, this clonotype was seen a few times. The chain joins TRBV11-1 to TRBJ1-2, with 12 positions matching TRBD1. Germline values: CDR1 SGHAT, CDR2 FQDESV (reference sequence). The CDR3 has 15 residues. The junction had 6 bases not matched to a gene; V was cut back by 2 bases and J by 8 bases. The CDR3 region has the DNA TGTGCCAGCAGCTTATACGGGACAGGGGGCGACGGCTACACCTTC. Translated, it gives CASSLYGTGGDGYTF.

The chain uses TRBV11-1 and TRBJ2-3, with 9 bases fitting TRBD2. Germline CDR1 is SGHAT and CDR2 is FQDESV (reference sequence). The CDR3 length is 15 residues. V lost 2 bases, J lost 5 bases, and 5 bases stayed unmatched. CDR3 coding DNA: TGTGCCAGCAGCTTAAGGCGGGGGGGCCAAGATACGCAGTATTTT. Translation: CASSLRRGGQDTQYF.

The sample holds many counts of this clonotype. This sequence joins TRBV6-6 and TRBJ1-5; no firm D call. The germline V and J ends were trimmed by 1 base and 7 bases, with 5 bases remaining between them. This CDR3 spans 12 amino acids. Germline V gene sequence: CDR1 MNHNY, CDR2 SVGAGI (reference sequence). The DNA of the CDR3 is TGTGCCAGCAGTTACTTCGGACAGCCCCAGCATTTT. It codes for CASSYFGQPQHF.

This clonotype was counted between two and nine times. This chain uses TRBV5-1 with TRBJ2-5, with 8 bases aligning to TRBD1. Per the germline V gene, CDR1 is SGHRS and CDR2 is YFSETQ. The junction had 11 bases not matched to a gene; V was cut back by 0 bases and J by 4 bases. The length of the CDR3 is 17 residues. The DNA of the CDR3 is TGCGCCAGCAGCTTGGTAGGACAGGGCCAAACCCCAGAGACCCAGTACTTC. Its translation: CASSLVGQGQTPETQYF. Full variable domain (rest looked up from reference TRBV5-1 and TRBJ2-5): KAGVTQTPRYLIKTRGQQVTLSCSPISGHRSVSWYQQTPGQGLQFLFEYFSETQRNKGNFPGRFSGRQFSNSRSEMNVSTLELGDSALYLCASSLVGQGQTPETQYFGPGTRLLVL.

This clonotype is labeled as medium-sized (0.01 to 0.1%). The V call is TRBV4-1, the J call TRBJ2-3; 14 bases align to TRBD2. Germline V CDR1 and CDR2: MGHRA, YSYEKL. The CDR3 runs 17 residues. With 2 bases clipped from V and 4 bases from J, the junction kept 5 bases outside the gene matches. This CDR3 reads CASSQSGLAGVSDTQYF. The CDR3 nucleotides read TGCGCCAGCAGCCAATCGGGACTAGCGGGAGTATCAGATACGCAGTATTTT.

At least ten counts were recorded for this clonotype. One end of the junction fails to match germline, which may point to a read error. CDR3 amino acids: CASNLQGLYDSPLHF. In DNA, the CDR3 is TGTGCCAGCAACTTACAGGGGTTATACGATTCACCCCTCCACTTT. This chain joins TRBV7-2 and TRBJ1-6, with 7 positions matching TRBD1. The CDR3 runs 15 residues. Germline V gene data show CDR1 as SGHTA and CDR2 as FQGNSA.

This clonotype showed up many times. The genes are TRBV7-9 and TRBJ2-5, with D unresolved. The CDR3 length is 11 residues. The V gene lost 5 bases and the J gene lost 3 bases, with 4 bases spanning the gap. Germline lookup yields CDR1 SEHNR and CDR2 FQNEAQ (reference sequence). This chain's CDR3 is CASSQEETQYF. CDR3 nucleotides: TGTGCCAGCAGCCAAGAAGAGACCCAGTACTTC.

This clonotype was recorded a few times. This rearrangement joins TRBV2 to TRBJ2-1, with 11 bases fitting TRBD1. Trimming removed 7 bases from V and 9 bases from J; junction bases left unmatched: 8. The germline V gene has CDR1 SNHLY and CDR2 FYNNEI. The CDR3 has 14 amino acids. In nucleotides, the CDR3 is TGTGCCAGCACCCCGGACAGGGGGCAGGTTGAGCAGTTCTTC. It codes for CASTPDRGQVEQFF.

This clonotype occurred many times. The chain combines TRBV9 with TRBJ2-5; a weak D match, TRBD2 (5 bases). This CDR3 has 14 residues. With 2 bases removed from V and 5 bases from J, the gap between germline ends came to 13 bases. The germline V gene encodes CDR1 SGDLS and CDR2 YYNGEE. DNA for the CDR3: TGTGCCAGCAGCGTTGATAGCGTCGGGGAGACCCAGTACTTC. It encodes CASSVDSVGETQYF.

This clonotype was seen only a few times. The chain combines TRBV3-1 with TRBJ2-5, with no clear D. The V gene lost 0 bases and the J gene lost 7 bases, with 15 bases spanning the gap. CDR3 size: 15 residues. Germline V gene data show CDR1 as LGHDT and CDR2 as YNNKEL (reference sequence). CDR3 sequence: CASSQDPALLRTQYF. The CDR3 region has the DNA TGTGCCAGCAGCCAAGATCCCGCGCTGCTTCGGACCCAGTACTTC.

CDR3 sequence: CASSQVLAGYQETQYF. The CDR3 nucleotides are TGTGCCAGCAGCCAAGTTCTAGCGGGATACCAAGAGACCCAGTACTTC. The chain joins TRBV3-1 to TRBJ2-5; 9 nucleotides agree with TRBD2. This CDR3 is 16 amino acids long. CDR1 LGHDT and CDR2 YNNKEL come from the germline V gene (reference sequence). V was clipped by 1 base and J by 0 bases; unmatched bases: 3.

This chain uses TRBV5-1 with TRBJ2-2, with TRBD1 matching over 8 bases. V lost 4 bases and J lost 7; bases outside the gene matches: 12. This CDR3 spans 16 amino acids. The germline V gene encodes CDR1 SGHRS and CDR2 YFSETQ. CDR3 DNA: TGCGCCAGCAGCCCGGTCGGACAGGGCGGTATCGGGGAGCTGTTTTTT. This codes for CASSPVGQGGIGELFF.

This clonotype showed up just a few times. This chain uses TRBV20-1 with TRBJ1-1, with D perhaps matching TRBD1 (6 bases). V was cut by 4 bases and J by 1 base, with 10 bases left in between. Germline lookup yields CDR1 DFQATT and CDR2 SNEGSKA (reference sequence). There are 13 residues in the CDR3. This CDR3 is CSATGGPNTEAFF. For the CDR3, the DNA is TGCAGTGCTACTGGGGGGCCGAACACTGAAGCTTTCTTT.

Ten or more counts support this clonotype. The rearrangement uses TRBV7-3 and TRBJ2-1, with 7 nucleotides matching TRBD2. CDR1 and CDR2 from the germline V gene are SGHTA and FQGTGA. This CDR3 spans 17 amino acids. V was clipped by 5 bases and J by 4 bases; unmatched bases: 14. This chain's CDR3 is CASSQSAASGFYNEQFF. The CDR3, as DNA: TGTGCCAGCAGCCAGTCCGCGGCTAGCGGCTTTTACAATGAGCAGTTCTTC.

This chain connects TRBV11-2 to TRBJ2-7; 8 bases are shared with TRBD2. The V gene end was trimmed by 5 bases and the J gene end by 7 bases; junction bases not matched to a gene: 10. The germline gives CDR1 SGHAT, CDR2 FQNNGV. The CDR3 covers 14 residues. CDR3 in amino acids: CASSTSGGAGEQYV. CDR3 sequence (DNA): TGTGCCAGCAGCACGAGCGGGGGAGCGGGGGAGCAGTACGTC.

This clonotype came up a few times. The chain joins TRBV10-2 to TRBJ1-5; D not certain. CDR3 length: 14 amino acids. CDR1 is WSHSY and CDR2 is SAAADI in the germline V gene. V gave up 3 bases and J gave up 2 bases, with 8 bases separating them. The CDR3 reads CASSELGGNQPQHF. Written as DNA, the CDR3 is TGCGCCAGCAGTGAATTGGGAGGCAATCAGCCCCAGCATTTT.

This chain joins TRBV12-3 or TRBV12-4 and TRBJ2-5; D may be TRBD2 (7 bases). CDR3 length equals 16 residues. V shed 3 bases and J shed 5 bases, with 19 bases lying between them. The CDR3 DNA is TGTGCCAGCAGTTTCAGTGTTTCGGGGGGCAGGGAGACCCAGTACTTC. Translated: CASSFSVSGGRETQYF.

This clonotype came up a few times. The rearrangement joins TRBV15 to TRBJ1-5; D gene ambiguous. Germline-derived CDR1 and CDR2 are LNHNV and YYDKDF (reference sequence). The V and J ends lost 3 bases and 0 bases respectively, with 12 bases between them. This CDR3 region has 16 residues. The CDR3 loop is CATSSPTSGSNQPQHF. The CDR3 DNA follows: TGTGCCACCAGCAGTCCCACCTCGGGTAGCAATCAGCCCCAGCATTTT.

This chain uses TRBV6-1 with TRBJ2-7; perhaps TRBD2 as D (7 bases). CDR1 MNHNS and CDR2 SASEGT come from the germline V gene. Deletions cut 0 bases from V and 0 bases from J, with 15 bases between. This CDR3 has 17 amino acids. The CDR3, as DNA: TGTGCCAGCAGTGAAGCGCCTCGGGGGGCCAGCTCCTACGAGCAGTACGTC. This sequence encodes CASSEAPRGASSYEQYV.

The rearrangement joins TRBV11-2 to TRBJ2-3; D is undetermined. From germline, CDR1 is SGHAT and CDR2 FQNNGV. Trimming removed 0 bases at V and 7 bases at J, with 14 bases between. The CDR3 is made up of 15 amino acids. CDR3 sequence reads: CASSLEGNWGNTQYF. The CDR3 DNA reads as TGTGCCAGCAGCTTAGAGGGGAACTGGGGTAATACGCAGTATTTT.